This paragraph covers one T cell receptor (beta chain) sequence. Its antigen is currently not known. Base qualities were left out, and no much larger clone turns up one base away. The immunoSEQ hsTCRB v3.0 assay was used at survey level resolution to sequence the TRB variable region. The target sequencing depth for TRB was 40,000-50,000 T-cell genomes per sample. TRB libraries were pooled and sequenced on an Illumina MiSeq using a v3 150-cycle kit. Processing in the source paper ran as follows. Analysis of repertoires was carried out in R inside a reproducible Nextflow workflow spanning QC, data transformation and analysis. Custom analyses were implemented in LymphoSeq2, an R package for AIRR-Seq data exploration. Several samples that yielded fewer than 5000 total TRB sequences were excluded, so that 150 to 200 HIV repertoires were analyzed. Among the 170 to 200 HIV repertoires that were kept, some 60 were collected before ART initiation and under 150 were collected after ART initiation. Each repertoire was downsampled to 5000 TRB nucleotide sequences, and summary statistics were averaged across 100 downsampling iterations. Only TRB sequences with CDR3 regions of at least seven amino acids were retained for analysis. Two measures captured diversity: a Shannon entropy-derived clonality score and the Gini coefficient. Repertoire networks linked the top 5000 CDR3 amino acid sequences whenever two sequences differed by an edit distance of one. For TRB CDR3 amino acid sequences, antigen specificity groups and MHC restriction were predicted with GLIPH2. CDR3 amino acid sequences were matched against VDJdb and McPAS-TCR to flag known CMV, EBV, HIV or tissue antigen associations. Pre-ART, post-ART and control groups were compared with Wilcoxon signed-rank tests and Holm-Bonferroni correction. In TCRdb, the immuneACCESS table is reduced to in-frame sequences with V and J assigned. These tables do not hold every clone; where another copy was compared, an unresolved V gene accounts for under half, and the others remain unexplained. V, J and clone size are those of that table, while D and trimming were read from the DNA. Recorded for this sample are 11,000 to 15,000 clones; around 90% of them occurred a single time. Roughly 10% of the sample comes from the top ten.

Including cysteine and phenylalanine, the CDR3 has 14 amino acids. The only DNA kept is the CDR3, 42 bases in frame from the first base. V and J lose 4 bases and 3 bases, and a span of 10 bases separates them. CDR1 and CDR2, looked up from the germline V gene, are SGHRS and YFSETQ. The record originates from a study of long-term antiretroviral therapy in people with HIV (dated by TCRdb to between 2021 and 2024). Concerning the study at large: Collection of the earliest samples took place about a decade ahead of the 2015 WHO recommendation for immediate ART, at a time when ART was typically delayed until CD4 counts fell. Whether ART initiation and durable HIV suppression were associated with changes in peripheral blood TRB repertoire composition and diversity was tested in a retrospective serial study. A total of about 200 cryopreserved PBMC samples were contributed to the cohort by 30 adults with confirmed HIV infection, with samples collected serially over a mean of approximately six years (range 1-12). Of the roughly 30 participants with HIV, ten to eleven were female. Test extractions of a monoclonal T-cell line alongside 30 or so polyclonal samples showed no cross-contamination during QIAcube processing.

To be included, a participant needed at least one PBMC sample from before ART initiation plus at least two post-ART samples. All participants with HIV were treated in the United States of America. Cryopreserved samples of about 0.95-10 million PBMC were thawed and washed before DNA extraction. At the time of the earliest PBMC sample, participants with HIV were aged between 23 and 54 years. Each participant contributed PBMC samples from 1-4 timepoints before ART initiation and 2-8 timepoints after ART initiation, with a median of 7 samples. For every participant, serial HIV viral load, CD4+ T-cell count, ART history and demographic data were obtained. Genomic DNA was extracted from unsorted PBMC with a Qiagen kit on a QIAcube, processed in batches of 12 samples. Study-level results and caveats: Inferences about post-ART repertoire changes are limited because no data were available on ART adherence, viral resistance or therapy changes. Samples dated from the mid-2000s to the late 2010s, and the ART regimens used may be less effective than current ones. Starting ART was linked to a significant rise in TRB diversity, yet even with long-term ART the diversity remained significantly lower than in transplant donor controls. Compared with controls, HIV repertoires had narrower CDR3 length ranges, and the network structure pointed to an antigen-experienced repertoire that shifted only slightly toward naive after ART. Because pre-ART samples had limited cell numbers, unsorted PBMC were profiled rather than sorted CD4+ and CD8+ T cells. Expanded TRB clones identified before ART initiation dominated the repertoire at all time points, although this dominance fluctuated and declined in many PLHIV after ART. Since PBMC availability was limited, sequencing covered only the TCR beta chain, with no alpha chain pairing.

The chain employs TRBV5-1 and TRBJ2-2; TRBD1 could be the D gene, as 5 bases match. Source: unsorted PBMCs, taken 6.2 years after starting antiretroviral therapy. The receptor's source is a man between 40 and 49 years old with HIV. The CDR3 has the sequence CASSIDRYTGELFF. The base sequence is TGCGCCAGCAGCATTGACAGATACACCGGGGAGCTGTTTTTT.